This entry is about one T cell receptor (beta chain). The antigen remains undetermined. The germline CDR1 and CDR2 sequences are SGHNT and YYREEE (reference sequence). CDR3 length equals 14 residues. The germline V and J ends were trimmed by 4 bases and 6 bases, with 14 bases remaining between them. TCRdb re-analysed the reads in MiXCR, keeping a single row per CDR3 protein. The table records hundreds of thousands of distinct CDR3 sequences, approximately 33% of them present only once. The data stem from a study of T cell repertoires in cytomegalovirus infection. Study-level background: Matching HLA type and CMV infection were both indicated by public TCR beta signatures.

Sequenced here: cultured PBMCs, sampled from culture after CMV antigen stimulation. The J gene is TRBJ2-1, the V gene TRBV5-4, with D hard to call. The clonotype comes from a human donor in good health (CMV status not recorded). Some clones in this sample may be carry-over from other donors' samples. The CDR3 reads CASSPGDGSNEQFF. As DNA, the CDR3 is TGTGCCAGCAGCCCTGGGGATGGAAGCAATGAGCAGTTCTTC.